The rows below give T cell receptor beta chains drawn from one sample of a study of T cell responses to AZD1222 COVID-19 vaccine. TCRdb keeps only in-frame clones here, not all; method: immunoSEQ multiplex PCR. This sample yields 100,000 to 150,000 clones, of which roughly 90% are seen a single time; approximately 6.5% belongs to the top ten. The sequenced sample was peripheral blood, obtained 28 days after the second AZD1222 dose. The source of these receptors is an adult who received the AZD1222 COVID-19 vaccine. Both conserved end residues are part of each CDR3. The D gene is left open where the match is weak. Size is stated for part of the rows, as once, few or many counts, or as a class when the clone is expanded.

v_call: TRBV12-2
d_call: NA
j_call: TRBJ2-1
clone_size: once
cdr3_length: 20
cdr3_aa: CASRLAPSTSGTYSYNEQFF
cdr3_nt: TGTGCAAGTCGCTTAGCGCCGAGCACTAGCGGGACTTATTCCTACAATGAGCAGTTCTTC

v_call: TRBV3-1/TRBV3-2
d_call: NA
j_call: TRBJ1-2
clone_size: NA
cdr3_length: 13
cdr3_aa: CASSRVPNYGYTF
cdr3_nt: TGTGCCAGCAGCCGAGTACCAAACTATGGCTACACCTTC

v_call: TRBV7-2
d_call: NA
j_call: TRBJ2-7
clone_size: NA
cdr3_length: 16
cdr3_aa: CASSLDPTGWTYEQYF
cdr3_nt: TGTGCCAGCAGCTTAGACCCCACAGGGTGGACCTACGAGCAGTACTTC

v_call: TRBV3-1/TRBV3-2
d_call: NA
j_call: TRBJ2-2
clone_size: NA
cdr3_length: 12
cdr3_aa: CASSLSAGELFF
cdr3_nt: TGTGCCAGCAGCCTCTCGGCCGGGGAGCTGTTTTTT

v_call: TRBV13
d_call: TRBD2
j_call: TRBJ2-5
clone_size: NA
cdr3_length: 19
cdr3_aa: CASSPRGGGRSGYQETQYF
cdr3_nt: TGTGCCAGCAGCCCCCGGGGGGGCGGGAGGAGCGGATACCAAGAGACCCAGTACTTC

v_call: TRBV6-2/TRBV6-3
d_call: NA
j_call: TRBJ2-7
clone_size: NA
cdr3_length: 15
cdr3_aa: CASSYGPAADYEQYF
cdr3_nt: TGTGCCAGCAGTTATGGCCCCGCGGCCGACTACGAGCAGTACTTC

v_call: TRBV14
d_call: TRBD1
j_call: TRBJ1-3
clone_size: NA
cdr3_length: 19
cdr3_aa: CASSPPGQGILPEKDTIYF
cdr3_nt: TGTGCCAGCAGCCCACCGGGACAGGGTATACTCCCGGAAAAGGACACCATATATTTT

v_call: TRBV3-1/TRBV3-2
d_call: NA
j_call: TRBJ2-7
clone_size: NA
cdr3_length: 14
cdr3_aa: CASSQDMSGYEQYF
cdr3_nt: TGTGCCAGCAGCCAAGATATGTCAGGCTACGAGCAGTACTTC

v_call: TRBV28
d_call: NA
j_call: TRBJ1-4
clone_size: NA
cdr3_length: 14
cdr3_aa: CASSLGQRGEKLFF
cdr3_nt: TGTGCCAGCAGTTTAGGGCAGAGGGGTGAAAAACTGTTTTTT

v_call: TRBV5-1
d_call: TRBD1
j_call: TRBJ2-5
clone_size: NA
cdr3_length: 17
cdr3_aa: CASSLGVGDRGSETQYF
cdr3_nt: TGCGCCAGCAGCTTGGGAGTAGGCGACAGGGGTTCAGAGACCCAGTACTTC

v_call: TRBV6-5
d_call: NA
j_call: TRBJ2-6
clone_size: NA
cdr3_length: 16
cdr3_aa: CASSYSGSSGANVLTF
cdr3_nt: TGTGCCAGCAGTTACTCGGGCAGCTCTGGGGCCAACGTCCTGACTTTC

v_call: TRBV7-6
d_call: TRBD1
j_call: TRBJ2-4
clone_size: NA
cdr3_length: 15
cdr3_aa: CASSLIGQGEDIQYF
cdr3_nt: TGTGCCAGCAGCTTAATAGGACAGGGGGAAGACATTCAGTACTTC

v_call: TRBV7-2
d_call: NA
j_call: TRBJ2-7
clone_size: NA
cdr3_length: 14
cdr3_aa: CASSLDIVVYEQYF
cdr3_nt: TGTGCCAGCAGCCTAGACATCGTTGTTTACGAGCAGTACTTC

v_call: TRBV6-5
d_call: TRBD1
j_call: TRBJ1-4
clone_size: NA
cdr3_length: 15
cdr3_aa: CASSSDRAGNEKLFF
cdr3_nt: TGTGCCAGCAGTTCAGACAGGGCGGGTAATGAAAAACTGTTTTTT

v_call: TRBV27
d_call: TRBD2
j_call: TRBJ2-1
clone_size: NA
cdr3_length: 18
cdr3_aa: CASSLRTSLAQTYNEQFF
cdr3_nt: TGTGCCAGCAGTTTACGGACCTCACTAGCGCAGACCTACAATGAGCAGTTCTTC

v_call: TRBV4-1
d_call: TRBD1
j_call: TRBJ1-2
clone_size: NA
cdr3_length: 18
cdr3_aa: CASSQLGTGGFANYGYTF
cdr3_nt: TGCGCCAGCAGCCAACTCGGGACAGGGGGATTTGCTAACTATGGCTACACCTTC

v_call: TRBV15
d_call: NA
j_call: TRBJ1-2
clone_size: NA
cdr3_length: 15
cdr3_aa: CATSRDWSPNYGYTF
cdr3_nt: TGTGCCACCAGCAGAGATTGGAGTCCCAACTATGGCTACACCTTC

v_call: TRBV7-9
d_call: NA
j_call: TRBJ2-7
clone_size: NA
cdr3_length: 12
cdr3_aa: CASSLDEGEQYF
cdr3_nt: TGTGCCAGCAGCTTGGACGAGGGAGAGCAGTACTTC

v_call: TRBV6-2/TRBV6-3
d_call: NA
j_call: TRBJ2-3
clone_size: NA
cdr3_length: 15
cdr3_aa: CASSYPGDSTDTQYF
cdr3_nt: TGTGCCAGCAGTTACCCCGGGGACTCCACAGATACGCAGTATTTT

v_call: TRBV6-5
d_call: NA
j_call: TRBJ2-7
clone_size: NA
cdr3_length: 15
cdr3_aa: CASKQRDSYYYEQYF
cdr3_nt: TGTGCCAGCAAGCAGAGGGACTCCTATTACTACGAGCAGTACTTC

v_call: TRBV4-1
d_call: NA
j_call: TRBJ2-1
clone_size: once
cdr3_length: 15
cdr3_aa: CASSQVKDDYNEQFF
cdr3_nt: TGCGCCAGCAGCCAAGTAAAGGACGATTACAATGAGCAGTTCTTC

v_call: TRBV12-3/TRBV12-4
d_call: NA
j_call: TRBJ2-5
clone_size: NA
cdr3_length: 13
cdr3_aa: CASSQPPSETQYF
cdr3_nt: TGTGCCAGCAGCCAACCACCCAGCGAGACCCAGTACTTC

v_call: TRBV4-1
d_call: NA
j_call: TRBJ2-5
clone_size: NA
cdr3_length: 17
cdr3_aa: CASSQDLISGNEETQYF
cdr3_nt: TGCGCCAGCAGCCAAGATTTGATCTCCGGTAACGAAGAGACCCAGTACTTC

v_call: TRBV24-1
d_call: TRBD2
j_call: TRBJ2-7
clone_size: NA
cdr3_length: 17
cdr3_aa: CATSDGFASGSGYEQYF
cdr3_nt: TGTGCCACCAGTGATGGGTTCGCTAGCGGGAGTGGGTACGAGCAGTACTTC

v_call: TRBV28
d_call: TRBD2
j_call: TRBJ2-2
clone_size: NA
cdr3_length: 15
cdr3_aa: CASSWNGRAPGELFF
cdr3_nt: TGTGCCAGCAGTTGGAACGGGAGGGCCCCCGGGGAGCTGTTTTTT

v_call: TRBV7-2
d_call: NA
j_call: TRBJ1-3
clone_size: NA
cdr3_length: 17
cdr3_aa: CASSLVGGPLDGNTIYF
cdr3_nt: TGTGCCAGCAGCTTAGTGGGGGGCCCCTTGGATGGAAACACCATATATTTT

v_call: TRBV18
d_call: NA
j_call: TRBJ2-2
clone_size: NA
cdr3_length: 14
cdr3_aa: CASSPRALSAELFF
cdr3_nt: TGTGCCAGCTCACCAAGGGCCCTCTCCGCGGAGCTGTTTTTT

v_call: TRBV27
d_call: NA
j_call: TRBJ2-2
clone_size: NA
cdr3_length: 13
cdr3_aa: CASSSYTAGELFF
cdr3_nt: TGTGCCAGCAGCTCCTACACGGCCGGGGAGCTGTTTTTT

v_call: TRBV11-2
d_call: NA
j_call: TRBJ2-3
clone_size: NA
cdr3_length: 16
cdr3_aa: CASSLGWASAQDTQYF
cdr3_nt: TGTGCCAGCAGCTTAGGGTGGGCTAGCGCACAAGATACGCAGTATTTT

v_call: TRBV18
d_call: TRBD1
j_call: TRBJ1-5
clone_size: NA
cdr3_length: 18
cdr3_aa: CASSPLGTGHSSNQPQHF
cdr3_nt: TGTGCCAGCTCACCACTAGGGACAGGGCATTCTAGCAATCAGCCCCAGCATTTT

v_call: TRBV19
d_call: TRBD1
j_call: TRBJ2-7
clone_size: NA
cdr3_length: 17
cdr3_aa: CASSLGQQGFGSYEQYF
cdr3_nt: TGTGCCAGTAGTCTGGGGCAACAGGGGTTCGGTTCCTACGAGCAGTACTTC

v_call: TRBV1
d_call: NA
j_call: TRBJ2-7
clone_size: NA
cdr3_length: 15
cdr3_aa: CTSSQVTPLLGAQYF
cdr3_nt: TGCACCAGCAGCCAAGTCACCCCCCTATTAGGGGCGCAGTACTTC

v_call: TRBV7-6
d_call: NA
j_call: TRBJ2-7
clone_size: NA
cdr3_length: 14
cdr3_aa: CASSLDTGHYEQYF
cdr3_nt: TGTGCCAGCAGCTTAGATACAGGGCATTACGAGCAGTACTTC

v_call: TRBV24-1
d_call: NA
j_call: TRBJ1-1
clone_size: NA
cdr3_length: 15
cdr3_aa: CATSGAGASNTEAFF
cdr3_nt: TGTGCCACCAGTGGTGCAGGGGCCTCGAACACTGAAGCTTTCTTT

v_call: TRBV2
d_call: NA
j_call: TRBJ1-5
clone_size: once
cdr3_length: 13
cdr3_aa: CASSLGRDQPQHF
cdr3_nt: TGTGCCAGCAGTCTTGGGAGGGATCAGCCCCAGCATTTT

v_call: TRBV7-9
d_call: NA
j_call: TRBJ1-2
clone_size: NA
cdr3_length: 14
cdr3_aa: CASSLASGTGGYTF
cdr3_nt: TGTGCCAGCAGCTTAGCGTCAGGGACCGGCGGCTACACCTTC

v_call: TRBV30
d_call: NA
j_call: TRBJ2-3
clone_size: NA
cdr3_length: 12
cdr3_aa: CAWSDSAGTQYF
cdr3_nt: TGTGCCTGGAGTGACTCGGCGGGTACGCAGTATTTT

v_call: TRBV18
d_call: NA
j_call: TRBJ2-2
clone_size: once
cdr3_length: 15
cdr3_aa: CASSPRQTNTGELFF
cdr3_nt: TGTGCCAGCTCACCACGACAGACGAACACCGGGGAGCTGTTTTTT

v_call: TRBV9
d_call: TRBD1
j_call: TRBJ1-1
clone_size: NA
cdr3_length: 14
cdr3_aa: CASSVGDRNTEAFF
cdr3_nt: TGTGCCAGCAGCGTAGGGGACAGGAACACTGAAGCTTTCTTT

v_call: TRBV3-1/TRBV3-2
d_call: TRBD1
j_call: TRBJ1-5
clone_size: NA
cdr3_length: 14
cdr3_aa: CASSQTGGNQPQHF
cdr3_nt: TGTGCCAGCAGCCAAACAGGGGGCAATCAGCCCCAGCATTTT

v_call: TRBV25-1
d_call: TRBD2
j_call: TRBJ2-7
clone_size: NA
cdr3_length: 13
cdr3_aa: CASNSGTSNEQYF
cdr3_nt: TGTGCCAGCAATTCCGGGACTAGTAACGAGCAGTACTTC

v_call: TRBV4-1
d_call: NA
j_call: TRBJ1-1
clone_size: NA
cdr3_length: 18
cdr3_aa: CASSHTRARGLVRTEAFF
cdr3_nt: TGCGCCAGCAGCCACACCAGGGCCAGGGGTTTGGTGAGGACTGAAGCTTTCTTT